Shown below are 25 T cell receptor beta chains from a single sample sequenced in a study of response to subunit inactivated influenza vaccine. TCRdb re-called the RT-PCR reads through MiXCR, storing one row per CDR3 protein. The sample has 400,000 to 550,000 distinct CDR3 sequences, about 25% seen once. The source was CD4+ T cells sorted from PBMCs, collected roughly 5 days after vaccination. Every receptor here comes from a man aged 45-60 years who received an inactivated influenza vaccine.

CDR3 residues: CASSLATNAFTDTQYF. CDR3 sequence (DNA): TGCGCCAGCAGCTTGGCCACTAACGCTTTCACAGATACGCAGTATTTT. The chain uses TRBV5-1 and TRBJ2-3; D not resolved. The CDR3 length is 16 residues. Germline CDR1 and CDR2: SGHRS and YFSETQ. The V end lost 0 bases, the J end lost 2 bases, and 13 bases lay between the germline ends. Based on the CDR3 plus reference TRBV5-1 and TRBJ2-3, the full variable domain is KAGVTQTPRYLIKTRGQQVTLSCSPISGHRSVSWYQQTPGQGLQFLFEYFSETQRNKGNFPGRFSGRQFSNSRSEMNVSTLELGDSALYLCASSLATNAFTDTQYFGPGTRLTVL.

The V call is TRBV19, the J call TRBJ2-1, with D possibly matching TRBD1 (6 bases). Germline assignment: CDR1 LNHDA and CDR2 SQIVND (reference sequence). The V end lost 6 bases, the J end lost 4 bases, and 13 bases lay between the germline ends. The length of the CDR3 is 14 residues. The CDR3 DNA is TGTGCCAGTAGGCCCGAACAGGGTTACAATGAGCAGTTCTTC. Its protein is CASRPEQGYNEQFF.

This chain connects TRBV6-5 to TRBJ2-7; 7 bases match TRBD1. Trimming at V came to 0 bases and at J to 1 base, leaving 0 bases not matched to a gene. The CDR3 extends over 14 amino acids. Germline V gene data show CDR1 as MNHEY and CDR2 as SVGAGI. The CDR3 spells CASSYSGQSYEQYF. For the CDR3, the DNA is TGTGCCAGCAGTTACTCGGGACAGTCCTACGAGCAGTACTTC.

This clonotype has just a few counts. The chain employs TRBV27 and TRBJ2-3, with a possible D match to TRBD1 (5 bases). The V end lost 7 bases, the J end lost 4 bases, and 24 bases lay between the germline ends. Germline assignment: CDR1 MNHEY and CDR2 SMNVEV (reference sequence). This CDR3 has 17 amino acids. The CDR3 DNA sequence: TGTGCCAGCAACCTTAGGGGCGGAGTAAAGGTATCAGATACGCAGTATTTT. Amino acid sequence: CASNLRGGVKVSDTQYF.

This clonotype showed up many times. The chain joins TRBV15 to TRBJ2-3, with unresolved D. Trimming shortened V by 0 bases and J by 6 bases, and 4 bases separated the two germline ends. This CDR3 has 12 residues. Germline-derived CDR1 and CDR2 are LNHNV and YYDKDF (reference sequence). The CDR3 sequence: CATSRDLDTQYF. The CDR3 coding sequence is TGTGCCACCAGCAGAGATTTGGATACGCAGTATTTT.

The chain uses TRBV6-2 or TRBV6-3 and TRBJ1-1; no definite D call. The CDR3 is 14 amino acids. Deletions cut 0 bases from V and 6 bases from J, with 11 bases between. CDR1 and CDR2 from the germline V gene are MNHEY and SVGEGT. CDR3 loop: CASSYSIPSAEAFF. DNA of the CDR3: TGTGCCAGCAGTTACTCGATCCCGAGCGCTGAAGCTTTCTTT.

The rearrangement joins TRBV6-2 or TRBV6-3 to TRBJ2-1; 7 nucleotides line up with TRBD1. Germline V gives CDR1 MNHEY, CDR2 SVGEGT. The junction had 5 bases not matched to a gene; V was cut back by 6 bases and J by 0 bases. The CDR3 covers 15 residues. The CDR3 coding sequence is TGTGCCAGCAGGAATGACAGGGACTCCTACAATGAGCAGTTCTTC. This sequence encodes CASRNDRDSYNEQFF.

The rearrangement links TRBV6-5 to TRBJ2-1, with D unclear. The CDR3 spans 14 residues. V was pared by 5 bases and J by 5 bases, with 13 bases between. Germline lookup yields CDR1 MNHEY and CDR2 SVGAGI. The CDR3 DNA reads TGTGCCAGCAGTAACCCTTGGTTCCACAATGAGCAGTTCTTC. Its protein product is CASSNPWFHNEQFF.

This clonotype has ten or more counts. This chain connects TRBV29-1 to TRBJ1-1; D is undetermined. Trimming shortened V by 3 bases and J by 8 bases, and 16 bases separated the two germline ends. The CDR3 is 13 amino acids. CDR1 and CDR2 (germline): SQVTM, ANQGSEA. The DNA for the CDR3 is TGCAGCGTTGATGCCCCCACGGGGAGGGAAGCTTTCTTT. Protein product: CSVDAPTGREAFF.

This clonotype was seen a few times. The gene calls are TRBV24-1 and TRBJ1-1; no reliable D call. Looked up from germline, CDR1 is KGHDR and CDR2 is SFDVKD. The CDR3 is 12 residues long. Trimming stripped 7 bases from V and 6 bases from J, with 11 bases between. CDR3 loop: CATRGPTAEAFF. In DNA, the CDR3 is TGTGCCACCAGGGGCCCTACCGCTGAAGCTTTCTTT.

This chain connects TRBV10-3 to TRBJ2-3, with TRBD1 as a possible D gene (5 bases). There are 14 residues in the CDR3. Trimming stripped 10 bases from V and 4 bases from J, with 18 bases between. CDR1 ENHRY and CDR2 SYGVKD come from the germline V gene. For the CDR3, the DNA is TGTGCCACCGAAAGGGGTCCGATTCCAGATACGCAGTATTTT. Its translation: CATERGPIPDTQYF.

The V gene is TRBV7-3, the J gene TRBJ2-3; 14 nucleotides match TRBD2. CDR3 length: 17 residues. V shed 4 bases and J 6 bases; nucleotides not matched to a gene: 9. The germline V gene has CDR1 SGHTA and CDR2 FQGTGA. Here the CDR3 DNA reads TGTGCCAGCAGCTCGCGACACAGACTAGCGGGAGGGGATACGCAGTATTTT. It yields the protein CASSSRHRLAGGDTQYF.

CDR3 region: CASSEEADSFFGELFF. The CDR3 nucleotides are TGTGCCAGCAGTGAAGAGGCGGACTCCTTTTTCGGGGAGCTGTTTTTT. The rearrangement uses TRBV2 and TRBJ2-2; D perhaps matches TRBD2 (5 bases). The CDR3 covers 16 residues. Per germline, CDR1 SNHLY and CDR2 FYNNEI. V lost 1 base and J 7 bases, leaving 16 bases between the germline ends.

This clonotype has a handful of counts. The rearrangement links TRBV10-2 to TRBJ2-4, with 12 bases identical to TRBD2. The junction had 7 bases not matched to a gene; V was cut back by 7 bases and J by 0 bases. The CDR3 spans 17 residues. Germline V gene sequence: CDR1 WSHSY, CDR2 SAAADI. CDR3 DNA sequence: TGCGCCAGCAAGGCTAGCGGGGGGGCTGTAGCCAAAAACATTCAGTACTTC. Its protein is CASKASGGAVAKNIQYF.

This clonotype was observed many times. The J gene is TRBJ1-1, the V gene TRBV7-2; D is uncertain. This CDR3 is built from 12 residues. The germline V and J ends were trimmed by 3 bases and 4 bases, with 6 bases remaining between them. Germline V lookup: CDR1 SGHTA, CDR2 FQGNSA. CDR3 residues: CASSFPGTEAFF. For the CDR3, the DNA is TGTGCCAGCAGCTTCCCCGGCACTGAAGCTTTCTTT.

This clonotype was counted many times. V gene TRBV5-1 combines with J gene TRBJ2-1, with 7 bases matching TRBD2. V lost 0 bases, J lost 7 bases, and 7 bases stayed unmatched. Per the germline V gene, CDR1 is SGHRS and CDR2 is YFSETQ. The CDR3 runs 15 residues. This CDR3 reads CASSLGGRAQNEQFF. The CDR3 region has the DNA TGCGCCAGCAGCTTGGGTGGGAGGGCGCAAAATGAGCAGTTCTTC.

This clonotype was picked up a small number of times. The chain couples TRBV4-1 to TRBJ2-3, with 9 bases that match TRBD1. The CDR3 extends over 16 amino acids. Germline loops: CDR1 MGHRA, CDR2 YSYEKL. V lost 0 bases and J lost 8; bases outside the gene matches: 9. The CDR3 is CASSQDGDRARVTQYF. The CDR3 region has the DNA TGCGCCAGCAGCCAAGATGGGGACAGGGCACGGGTTACGCAGTATTTT.

This clonotype was counted between two and nine times. The V and J genes are TRBV7-2 and TRBJ2-7; no clear D. Germline V gene sequence: CDR1 SGHTA, CDR2 FQGNSA. The length of the CDR3 is 14 residues. The ends were cut back, 6 bases at V and 4 bases at J, with 16 bases in the middle. CDR3 amino acids: CASSLTTGSYEQYF. Here the CDR3 DNA reads TGTGCCAGCAGTCTAACTACTGGATCTTACGAGCAGTACTTC.

The table lists this clonotype with a few counts. V and J are TRBV29-1 and TRBJ2-2; D unresolved. The CDR3 is made up of 13 amino acids. The germline gives CDR1 SQVTM, CDR2 ANQGSEA. V dropped 7 bases and J dropped 1 base, with 10 bases sitting between them. The CDR3 bases are TGCAGCGGTGGGCAAATGAACACCGGGGAGCTGTTTTTT. Protein: CSGGQMNTGELFF.

This clonotype was observed a few times. The rearrangement joins TRBV12-3 or TRBV12-4 to TRBJ2-1; 7 nucleotides line up with TRBD1. V gave up 5 bases and J gave up 9 bases; unmatched junction bases: 16. The CDR3 runs 16 residues. The CDR3 spells CASSPGPGQFVGEQFF. The CDR3 DNA sequence: TGTGCCAGCAGTCCTGGACCGGGACAGTTCGTGGGTGAGCAGTTCTTC.

This clonotype was counted many times. V is TRBV7-2 and J is TRBJ1-1, with D perhaps TRBD1 (6 bases). CDR1 and CDR2 (germline): SGHTA, FQGNSA. Deletions cut 3 bases from V and 6 bases from J, with 11 bases between. CDR3 length: 13 amino acids. CDR3 nucleotides: TGTGCCAGCAGCTTCGGGACAAGGGCTGAAGCTTTCTTT. As protein: CASSFGTRAEAFF.

V gene TRBV7-2 combines with J gene TRBJ2-7, with 8 bases identical to TRBD1. The CDR3 has 16 amino acids. The V gene's germline CDR1 is SGHTA and CDR2 FQGNSA. The V segment lost 5 bases and the J segment 5 bases; nucleotides outside the gene matches: 14. CDR3 DNA: TGTGCCAGCAGCCCCTCCCGACAGGGGAATTACCACGAGCAGTACTTC. Protein product: CASSPSRQGNYHEQYF. Supplemented by reference TRBV7-2 and TRBJ2-7, the full variable domain reads GAGVSQSPSNKVTEKGKDVELRCDPISGHTALYWYRQSLGQGLEFLIYFQGNSAPDKSGLPSDRFSAERTGGSVSTLTIQRTQQEDSAVYLCASSPSRQGNYHEQYFGPGTRLTVT.

The chain has TRBV11-2 and TRBJ2-1; unclear D gene. Germline CDR1 SGHAT, CDR2 FQNNGV. This CDR3 is 16 amino acids long. V shed 2 bases and J shed 8 bases, with 19 bases lying between them. For the CDR3, the DNA is TGTGCCAGCAGCTTATCATGGACCATCGGTTGGGATGAGCAGTTCTTC. Encoded protein: CASSLSWTIGWDEQFF.

The chain joins TRBV29-1 to TRBJ2-7; a weak D match, TRBD2 (5 bases). The germline CDR1 and CDR2 sequences are SQVTM and ANQGSEA. Deletions cut 8 bases from V and 2 bases from J, with 10 bases between. This CDR3 is built from 11 residues. The DNA for the CDR3 is TGCAGCTTTCTACTAGCCTACGAGCAGTACTTC. This sequence encodes CSFLLAYEQYF.

This clonotype was seen a handful of times. The chain couples TRBV12-3 or TRBV12-4 to TRBJ2-7; D ambiguous. The V and J ends lost 6 bases and 4 bases respectively, with 16 bases between them. The CDR3 runs to 14 residues. CDR3 loop: CASRGPGAVYEQYF. In nucleotides, the CDR3 is TGTGCCAGCAGAGGGCCGGGCGCTGTTTACGAGCAGTACTTC.